One sample yielded the 11 T cell receptor beta chains listed below, sequenced in a study of blood T cell repertoires in COVID-19. Only in-frame clones appear in the TCRdb table, and some are missing; sequencing was by immunoSEQ multiplex PCR. The sample records tens of thousands of clones, around 86% being singletons. What was sequenced was peripheral blood. The origin of the receptors is a woman in her 70s with acute or convalescent COVID-19.

This sequence joins TRBV7-2 and TRBJ1-5; 7 bases fit TRBD1. In germline, CDR1 is SGHTA, CDR2 FQGNSA. The CDR3 spans 15 residues. Losses at the gene ends were 1 base for V and 4 bases for J; bases not matched to a gene: 4. The CDR3 here is CASSLVSGGNQPQHF. The DNA for the CDR3 is TGTGCCAGCAGCTTAGTTTCAGGGGGGAATCAGCCCCAGCATTTT. Combining the CDR3 with reference TRBV7-2 and TRBJ1-5 gives the whole variable domain GAGVSQSPSNKVTEKGKDVELRCDPISGHTALYWYRQSLGQGLEFLIYFQGNSAPDKSGLPSDRFSAERTGGSVSTLTIQRTQQEDSAVYLCASSLVSGGNQPQHFGDGTRLSIL.

The chain uses TRBV4-1 and TRBJ1-5; D is unclear. V lost 4 bases and J lost 7, with 11 bases in between. The germline V gene has CDR1 MGHRA and CDR2 YSYEKL. The CDR3 length is 13 residues. The CDR3 DNA follows: TGCGCCAGCAGCCCGCGGGCTATACAGCCCCAGCATTTT. It translates to CASSPRAIQPQHF.

The table lists this clone with a count of one. V and J are TRBV6-1 and TRBJ1-2, with a tentative D call TRBD1 (5 bases). The CDR3 consists of 14 residues. The V gene's germline CDR1 is MNHNS and CDR2 SASEGT. V dropped 2 bases and J dropped 5 bases, with 12 bases sitting between them. The DNA for the CDR3 is TGTGCCAGCAGTGAACGGGGGACGGGGTATGGCTACACCTTC. Encoded protein: CASSERGTGYGYTF.

In its sample, this clone was seen once. This chain uses TRBV11-2 with TRBJ2-5, with D possibly matching TRBD2 (5 bases). Germline V lookup: CDR1 SGHAT, CDR2 FQNNGV. CDR3 length equals 12 residues. Trimming took 5 bases from V and 5 from J, leaving 9 bases between them. CDR3 region: CASSRPGETQYF. The DNA of the CDR3 is TGTGCCAGCAGCCGTCCGGGGGAGACCCAGTACTTC. The whole variable domain, remainder taken from reference TRBV11-2 and TRBJ2-5, is EAGVAQSPRYKIIEKRQSVAFWCNPISGHATLYWYQQILGQGPKLLIQFQNNGVVDDSQLPKDRFSAERLKGVDSTLKIQPAKLEDSAVYLCASSRPGETQYFGPGTRLLVL.

This chain uses TRBV11-2 with TRBJ1-4; the match to TRBD1 covers 7 bases. J gave up 4 bases and V 5 bases, and 4 bases lay outside the gene matches. Germline V gives CDR1 SGHAT, CDR2 FQNNGV. This CDR3 spans 14 amino acids. The chain's CDR3 is CASSAGTVNEKLFF. The CDR3 bases are TGTGCCAGCAGCGCCGGGACAGTTAATGAAAAACTGTTTTTT. Variable domain in full (rest from reference TRBV11-2 and TRBJ1-4): EAGVAQSPRYKIIEKRQSVAFWCNPISGHATLYWYQQILGQGPKLLIQFQNNGVVDDSQLPKDRFSAERLKGVDSTLKIQPAKLEDSAVYLCASSAGTVNEKLFFGSGTQLSVL.

The gene calls are TRBV15 and TRBJ2-5; TRBD1 might be the D (5 bases). CDR1 and CDR2 (germline): LNHNV, YYDKDF (reference sequence). CDR3 length: 14 residues. Trimming took off 0 bases at V and 2 bases at J, with 7 bases between the two ends. The CDR3 sequence: CATSRDQGQETQYF. The CDR3 DNA sequence: TGTGCCACCAGCAGAGATCAGGGACAAGAGACCCAGTACTTC.

The V call is TRBV9, the J call TRBJ2-5; D is perhaps TRBD2 (6 bases). Germline V gives CDR1 SGDLS, CDR2 YYNGEE. The CDR3 length is 15 residues. Trimming cost V 3 bases and J 3 bases, with 15 bases left between them. As DNA, the CDR3 is TGTGCCAGCAGCGGCGGAGGGGCGCCGGAAGAGACCCAGTACTTC. Translation: CASSGGGAPEETQYF.

This clone appeared a few times. The chain is built from TRBV14 and TRBJ1-6, with D tentatively TRBD1 (6 bases). Germline CDR1 SGHDN, CDR2 FVKESK. CDR3 length equals 14 residues. V dropped 10 bases and J dropped 7 bases, with 17 bases sitting between them. The CDR3 bases are TGTGCCACTCGGACCGGGACATTAAATTCACCCCTCCACTTT. It is translated as CATRTGTLNSPLHF. Together with reference TRBV14 and TRBJ1-6, the CDR3 gives the full variable domain: EAGVTQFPSHSVIEKGQTVTLRCDPISGHDNLYWYRRVMGKEIKFLLHFVKESKQDESGMPNNRFLAERTGGTYSTLKVQPAELEDSGVYFCATRTGTLNSPLHFGNGTRLTVT.

CDR3 in DNA: TGTGCCAGCAGTTTAACACCCTTAAACTATGGCTACACCTTC. Translated, it gives CASSLTPLNYGYTF. V is TRBV28 and J is TRBJ1-2; no reliable D call. The germline CDR1 and CDR2 sequences are MDHEN and SYDVKM. The CDR3 covers 14 residues. The ends were cut back, 2 bases at V and 2 bases at J, with 9 bases in the middle.

The rearrangement joins TRBV28 to TRBJ1-1; D gene unclear. CDR1 is MDHEN and CDR2 is SYDVKM in the germline V gene. CDR3 length: 13 amino acids. V shed 5 bases and J shed 2 bases, with 9 bases lying between them. The CDR3 loop is CASSDTTNTEAFF. In DNA form, the CDR3 reads TGTGCCAGCAGTGACACAACTAACACTGAAGCTTTCTTT.

This clone was recorded once. The CDR3 DNA reads as TGTGCCAGCAGTCGTTTAGGAGGGACTAGCGGTAATGAGCAGTTCTTC. It codes for CASSRLGGTSGNEQFF. This chain links TRBV2 with TRBJ2-1, with 11 bases that match TRBD2. The junction had 10 bases not matched to a gene; V was cut back by 5 bases and J by 7 bases. In germline, CDR1 is SNHLY, CDR2 FYNNEI. CDR3 length equals 16 residues. Together with reference TRBV2 and TRBJ2-1, the CDR3 gives the full variable domain: EPEVTQTPSHQVTQMGQEVILRCVPISNHLYFYWYRQILGQKVEFLVSFYNNEISEKSEIFDDQFSVERPDGSNFTLKIRSTKLEDSAMYFCASSRLGGTSGNEQFFGPGTRLTVL.